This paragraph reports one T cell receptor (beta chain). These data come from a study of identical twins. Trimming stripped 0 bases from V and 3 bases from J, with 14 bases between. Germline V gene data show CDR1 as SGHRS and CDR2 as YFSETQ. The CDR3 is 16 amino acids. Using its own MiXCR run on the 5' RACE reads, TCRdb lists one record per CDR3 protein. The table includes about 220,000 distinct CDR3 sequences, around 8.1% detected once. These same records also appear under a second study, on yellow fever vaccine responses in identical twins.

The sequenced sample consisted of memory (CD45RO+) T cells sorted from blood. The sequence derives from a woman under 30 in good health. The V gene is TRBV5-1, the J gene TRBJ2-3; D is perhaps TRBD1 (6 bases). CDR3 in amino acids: CASSLVAGGRTDTQYF. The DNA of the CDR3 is TGCGCCAGCAGCTTGGTGGCTGGGGGCCGGACAGATACGCAGTATTTT.